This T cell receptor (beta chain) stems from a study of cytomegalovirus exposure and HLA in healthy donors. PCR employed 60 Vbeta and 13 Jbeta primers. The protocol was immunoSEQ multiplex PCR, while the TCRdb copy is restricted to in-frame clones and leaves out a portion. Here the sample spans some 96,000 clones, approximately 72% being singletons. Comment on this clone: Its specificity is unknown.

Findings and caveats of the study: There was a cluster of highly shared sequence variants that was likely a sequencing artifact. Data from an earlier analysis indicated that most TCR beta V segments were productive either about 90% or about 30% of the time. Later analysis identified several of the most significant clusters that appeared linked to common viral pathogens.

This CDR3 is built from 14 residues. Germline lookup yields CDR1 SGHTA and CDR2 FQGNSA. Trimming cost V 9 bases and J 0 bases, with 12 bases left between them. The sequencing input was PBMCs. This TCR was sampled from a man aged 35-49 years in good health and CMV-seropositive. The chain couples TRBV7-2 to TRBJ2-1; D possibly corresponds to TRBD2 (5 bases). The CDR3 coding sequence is TGTGCCAGTAGTGAGCGGAACTCCTACAATGAGCAGTTCTTC. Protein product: CASSERNSYNEQFF.